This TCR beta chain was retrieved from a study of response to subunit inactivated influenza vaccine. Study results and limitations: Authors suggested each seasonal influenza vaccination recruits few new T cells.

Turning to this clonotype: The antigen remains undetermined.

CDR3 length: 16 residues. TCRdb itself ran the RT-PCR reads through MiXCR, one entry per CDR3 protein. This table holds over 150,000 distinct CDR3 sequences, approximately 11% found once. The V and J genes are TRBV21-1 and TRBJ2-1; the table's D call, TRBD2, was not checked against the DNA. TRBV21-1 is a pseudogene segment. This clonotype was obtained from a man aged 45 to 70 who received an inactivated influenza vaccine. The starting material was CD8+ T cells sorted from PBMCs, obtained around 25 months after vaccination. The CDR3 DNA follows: TGTGCCAGCTGCACGGTTTCTCGCGGGGCCAACAATGAGCAGTTCTTC. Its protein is CASCTVSRGANNEQFF.